This T cell receptor (beta chain) was documented in a study of cytomegalovirus exposure and HLA in healthy donors. Study results and caveats: Other equally common chains were less clonally expanded than HLA-associated TCR beta chains, a later analysis showed. TCR beta chains numbering some 160 were designated cytomegalovirus-associated.

Deletions cut 3 bases from V and 0 bases from J, with 16 bases between. CDR1 and CDR2 (germline): SGDLS, YYNGEE. The CDR3 is 18 residues long. PCR amplification relied on 60 Vbeta primers (plus 13 Jbeta primers). TCRdb keeps only in-frame clones here, not all; method: immunoSEQ multiplex PCR. The profile shows about 130,000 clones, 65% to 90% of them singletons. Notes on this clone: Its antigen remains unknown.

J is TRBJ2-6 and V is TRBV9; D is undetermined. The sequencing sample was made of PBMCs. The sequence came from a man in his fifties or sixties in good health and CMV-seronegative. In DNA form, the CDR3 reads TGTGCCAGCAGCGCCCTGCCGGTATCCCTCTCTGGGGCCAACGTCCTGACTTTC. Amino acid sequence: CASSALPVSLSGANVLTF.